This TCR beta chain was profiled in a study of cytomegalovirus exposure and HLA in healthy donors. Germline assignment: CDR1 LNHDA and CDR2 SQIVND (reference sequence). The V and J ends lost 1 base and 4 bases respectively, with 10 bases between them. The CDR3 covers 14 residues. The data were produced by immunoSEQ multiplex PCR, yet TCRdb's version contains in-frame clones alone and is incomplete. The profile shows 150,000 to 200,000 clones, just under 90% of them singletons. The chain has TRBV19 and TRBJ1-1; tentative D call: TRBD1 (6 bases). The sequenced sample consisted of PBMCs. This TCR was sampled from a man younger than 35 in good health and CMV-seropositive. In nucleotides, the CDR3 is TGTGCCAGTAGTATAGCAGGGGAGATCACTGAAGCTTTCTTT. It specifies CASSIAGEITEAFF.